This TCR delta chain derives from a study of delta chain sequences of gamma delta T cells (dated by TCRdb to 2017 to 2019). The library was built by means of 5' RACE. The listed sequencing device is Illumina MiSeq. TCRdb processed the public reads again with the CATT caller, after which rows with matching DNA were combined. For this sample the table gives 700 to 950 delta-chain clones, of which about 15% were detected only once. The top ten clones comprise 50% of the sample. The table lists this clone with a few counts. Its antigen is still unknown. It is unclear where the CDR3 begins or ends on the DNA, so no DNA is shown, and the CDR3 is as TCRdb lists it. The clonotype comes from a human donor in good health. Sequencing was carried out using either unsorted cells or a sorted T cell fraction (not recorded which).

The CDR3 region: CALGDSYCACDTVGYTDKLIF. Recombination linked TRDV1 to TRDJ1; the D call TRDD3 from the table was never checked on the DNA. The CDR3 contains 21 residues, cysteine and phenylalanine counted. CDR1 and CDR2, per the germline V gene, are TSWWSYY and QGS.